A selection of T cell receptor beta chains follows, all from one sample in a study of metastatic and nonmetastatic thyroid tumors. MiXCR reprocessed the PCR reads for TCRdb. Of 25,000 to 35,000 clones in the sample, 10% to 11% are singletons; the top ten hold more than 15%. Sequences were obtained from blood. All receptors derive from a female donor with papillary thyroid cancer or a benign thyroid nodule (not recorded which). Some clones in this sample may be carry-over from other donors' samples. CDR3s include the opening cysteine and the closing phenylalanine or tryptophan. D genes are given only for firm matches. Rows give clone size only sometimes, using once, few, many, or a class for an expanded clone.

CDR3 protein	CDR3 DNA	V gene	D gene	J gene	clone size
CASSSWKQETQYF	TGTGCCAGCAGCTCCTGGAAGCAAGAGACCCAGTACTTC	TRBV11-3	-	TRBJ2-5	-
CASSLGQSGTQYF	TGTGCCAGCAGCTTAGGGCAGTCCGGGACCCAGTACTTC	TRBV7-8	-	TRBJ2-5	many
CASSYGGVADYEQYF	TGTGCCAGCAGTTACGGAGGGGTGGCCGATTACGAGCAGTACTTC	TRBV6-5	-	TRBJ2-7	few
CSARDGTESSYEQYF	TGCAGTGCTAGAGATGGGACGGAGAGCTCCTACGAGCAGTACTTC	TRBV20-1	-	TRBJ2-7	-
CASSLAPLGGGTDTQYF	TGTGCCAGCAGCTTAGCTCCCCTCGGGGGAGGCACAGATACGCAGTATTTT	TRBV7-2	-	TRBJ2-3	-
CASSLTATNEKLFF	TGTGCCAGTAGCCTGACAGCAACTAATGAAAAACTGTTTTTT	TRBV19	-	TRBJ1-4	few
CASSLSGAGGGSPLHF	TGCGCCAGCAGCTTGTCAGGGGCCGGGGGTGGTTCACCCCTCCACTTT	TRBV5-1	-	TRBJ1-6	many
CASTGGSDQPQHF	TGTGCCAGTACAGGGGGCAGCGATCAGCCCCAGCATTTT	TRBV7-2	TRBD1	TRBJ1-5	many
CASTPHGDSYPEAFF	TGTGCCAGCACCCCCCACGGGGACAGTTACCCTGAAGCTTTCTTT	TRBV6-2/TRBV6-3	TRBD1	TRBJ1-1	many
CASSLSQGAETQYF	TGTGCCAGCAGCTTATCACAAGGGGCAGAGACCCAGTACTTC	TRBV11-1	-	TRBJ2-5	many
CASSWDGGYTF	TGTGCCAGCAGCTGGGACGGCGGCTACACCTTC	TRBV7-9	-	TRBJ1-2	many
CASSISGNNEQFF	TGTGCCAGTAGTATATCCGGAAACAATGAGCAGTTCTTC	TRBV19	-	TRBJ2-1	few
CASSRGGQGARSYGYTF	TGTGCCAGCAGCCGAGGGGGACAGGGGGCGCGTAGCTATGGATACACCTTC	TRBV28	TRBD1	TRBJ1-2	-
CASSTGTGGAKETQYF	TGTGCTAGCTCCACCGGGACAGGGGGCGCCAAGGAGACCCAGTACTTC	TRBV12-5	TRBD1	TRBJ2-5	many
CASSYSQGDYGYTF	TGTGCCAGCAGTTACTCCCAGGGGGACTATGGCTACACCTTC	TRBV6-5	TRBD1	TRBJ1-2	many
CASSPDYRWSTDTQYF	TGTGCCAGCAGTCCCGACTACAGGTGGAGCACAGATACGCAGTATTTT	TRBV12-3/TRBV12-4	-	TRBJ2-3	-
CASSLGAANTEAFF	TGCGCCAGCAGCTTGGGGGCGGCGAACACTGAAGCTTTCTTT	TRBV5-1	-	TRBJ1-1	many
CASSLARGLAGGWTGELFF	TGTGCCAGCAGCTTAGCGCGTGGACTAGCGGGAGGATGGACCGGGGAGCTGTTTTTT	TRBV7-2	TRBD2	TRBJ2-2	-
CASSGDRGFSYEQYF	TGTGCCAGCAGTGGCGACAGGGGATTCTCCTACGAGCAGTACTTC	TRBV6-1	TRBD1	TRBJ2-7	-
CASSPRQVGQYF	TGTGCCAGCAGCCCCCGACAGGTCGGGCAGTACTTC	TRBV13	-	TRBJ2-7	many
CASSLGASSREQYF	TGTGCCAGCAGCTTAGGAGCGAGCAGCCGGGAGCAGTACTTC	TRBV7-2	-	TRBJ2-7	many
CATSDGTGRAGELFF	TGTGCCACCAGTGACGGGACAGGTCGGGCCGGGGAGCTGTTTTTT	TRBV24-1	TRBD1	TRBJ2-2	many
CASMGSTDTQYF	TGCGCCAGCATGGGAAGCACAGATACGCAGTATTTT	TRBV5-1	-	TRBJ2-3	many
CATGFLGGYTF	TGTGCCACAGGGTTTTTAGGGGGCTACACCTTC	TRBV30	-	TRBJ1-2	many
CATSRPPTGTGSNQPQHF	TGTGCCACCAGCAGACCCCCAACCGGGACAGGTAGCAATCAGCCCCAGCATTTT	TRBV15	TRBD1	TRBJ1-5	many
CASSLRSFTGELFF	TGTGCCAGCAGCTTAAGGAGTTTCACCGGGGAGCTGTTTTTT	TRBV11-2	-	TRBJ2-2	many
CASSYAGLVGYEQYF	TGTGCCAGCAGTTATGCCGGCCTAGTTGGGTACGAGCAGTACTTC	TRBV6-5	-	TRBJ2-7	many
CASSEGHGREQYF	TGTGCCAGCAGTGAAGGGCATGGGAGGGAGCAGTACTTC	TRBV2	-	TRBJ2-7	many